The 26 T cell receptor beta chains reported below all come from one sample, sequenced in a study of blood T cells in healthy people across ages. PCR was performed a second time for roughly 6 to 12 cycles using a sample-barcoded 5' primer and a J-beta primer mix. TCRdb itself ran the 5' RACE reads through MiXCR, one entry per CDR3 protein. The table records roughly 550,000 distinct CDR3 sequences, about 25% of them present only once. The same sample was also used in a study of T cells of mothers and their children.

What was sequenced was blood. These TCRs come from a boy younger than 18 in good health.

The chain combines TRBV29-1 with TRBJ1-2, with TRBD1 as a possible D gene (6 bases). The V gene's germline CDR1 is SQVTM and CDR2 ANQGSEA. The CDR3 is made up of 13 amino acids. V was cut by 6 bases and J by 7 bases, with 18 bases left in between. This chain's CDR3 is CSVGGHLSRGYTF. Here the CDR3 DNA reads TGCAGCGTGGGGGGGCATCTATCTCGTGGCTACACCTTC.

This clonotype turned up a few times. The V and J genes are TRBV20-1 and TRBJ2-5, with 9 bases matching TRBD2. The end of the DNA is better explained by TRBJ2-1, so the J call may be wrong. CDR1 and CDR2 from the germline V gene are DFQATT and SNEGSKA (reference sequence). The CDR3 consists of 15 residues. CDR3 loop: CSARSSSGAWNEQFF. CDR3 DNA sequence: TGCAGTGCTAGATCCTCTAGCGGGGCTTGGAATGAGCAGTTCTTC.

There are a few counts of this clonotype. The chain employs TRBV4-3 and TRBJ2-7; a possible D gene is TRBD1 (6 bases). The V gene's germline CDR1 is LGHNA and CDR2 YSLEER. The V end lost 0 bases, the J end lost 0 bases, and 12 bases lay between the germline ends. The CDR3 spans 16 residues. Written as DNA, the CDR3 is TGCGCCAGCAGCCAAGATAGTAAGGACAGCTCCTACGAGCAGTACTTC. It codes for CASSQDSKDSSYEQYF.

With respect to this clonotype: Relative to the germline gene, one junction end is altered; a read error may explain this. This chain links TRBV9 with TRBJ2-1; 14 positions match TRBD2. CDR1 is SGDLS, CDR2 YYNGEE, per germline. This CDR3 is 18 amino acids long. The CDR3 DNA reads TGTGCCAGCAGCGGACGACTAGCGGGAGGGGGTTCCTACAAGGAGCAGTTCTTC. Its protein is CASSGRLAGGGSYKEQFF.

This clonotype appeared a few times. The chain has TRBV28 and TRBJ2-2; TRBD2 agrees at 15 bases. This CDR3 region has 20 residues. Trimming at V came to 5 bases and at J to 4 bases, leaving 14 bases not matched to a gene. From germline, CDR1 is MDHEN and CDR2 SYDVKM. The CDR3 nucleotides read TGTGCCAGCAGTCACCTAATCTCTTGGACTAGCGGGAGGGGCACCGGGGAGCTGTTTTTT. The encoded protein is CASSHLISWTSGRGTGELFF.

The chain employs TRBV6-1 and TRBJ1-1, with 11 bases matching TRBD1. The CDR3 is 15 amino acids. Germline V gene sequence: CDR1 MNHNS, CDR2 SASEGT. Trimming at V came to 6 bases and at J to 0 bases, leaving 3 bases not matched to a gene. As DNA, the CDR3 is TGTGCCAGCAGGGGGACAGGGGGGTTGAACACTGAAGCTTTCTTT. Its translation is CASRGTGGLNTEAFF.

CDR3 loop: CASRDSPNEKLFF. The CDR3 DNA follows: TGTGCCAGCAGGGACAGTCCTAATGAAAAACTGTTTTTT. V gene TRBV28 combines with J gene TRBJ1-4, with D maybe TRBD1 (6 bases). CDR1 MDHEN and CDR2 SYDVKM come from the germline V gene. The ends were cut back, 6 bases at V and 3 bases at J, with 8 bases in the middle. The CDR3 consists of 13 residues.

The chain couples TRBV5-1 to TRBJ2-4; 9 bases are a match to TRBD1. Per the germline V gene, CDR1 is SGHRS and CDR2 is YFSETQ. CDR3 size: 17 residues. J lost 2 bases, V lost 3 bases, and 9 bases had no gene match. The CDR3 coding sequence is TGCGCCAGCAGCTCCTTGGCGGGACAGGGCCCCAAAAACATTCAGTACTTC. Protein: CASSSLAGQGPKNIQYF.

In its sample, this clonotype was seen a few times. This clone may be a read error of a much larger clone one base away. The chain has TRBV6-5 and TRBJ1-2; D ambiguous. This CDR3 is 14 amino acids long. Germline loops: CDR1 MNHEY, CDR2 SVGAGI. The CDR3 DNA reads TGTGCCAGCAGTCAAGACAAGAACCCCTATGGCTACGCCTTC. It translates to CASSQDKNPYGYAF.

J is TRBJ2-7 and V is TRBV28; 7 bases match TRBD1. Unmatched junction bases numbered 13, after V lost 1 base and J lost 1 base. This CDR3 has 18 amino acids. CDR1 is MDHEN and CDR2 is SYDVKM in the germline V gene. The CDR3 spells CASSLYLHPGQRSYEQYF. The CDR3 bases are TGTGCCAGCAGTTTATATCTTCACCCGGGACAGCGATCCTACGAGCAGTACTTC. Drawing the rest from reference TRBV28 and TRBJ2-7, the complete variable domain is DVKVTQSSRYLVKRTGEKVFLECVQDMDHENMFWYRQDPGLGLRLIYFSYDVKMKEKGDIPEGYSVSREKKERFSLILESASTNQTSMYLCASSLYLHPGQRSYEQYFGPGTRLTVT.

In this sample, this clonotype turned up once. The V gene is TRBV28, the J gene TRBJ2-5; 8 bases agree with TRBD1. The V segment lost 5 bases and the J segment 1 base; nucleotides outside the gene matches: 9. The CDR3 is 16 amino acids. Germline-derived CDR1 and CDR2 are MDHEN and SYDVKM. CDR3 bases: TGTGCCAGCAGTCCCCTTTCGGACAGGGTCCAAGAGACCCAGTACTTC. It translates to CASSPLSDRVQETQYF.

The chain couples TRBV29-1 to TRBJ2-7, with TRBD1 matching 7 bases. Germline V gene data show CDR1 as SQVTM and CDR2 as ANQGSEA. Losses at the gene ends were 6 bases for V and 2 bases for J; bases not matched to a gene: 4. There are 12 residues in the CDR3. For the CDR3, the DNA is TGCAGCGTGGGGACAGCCCCCTACGAGCAGTACTTC. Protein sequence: CSVGTAPYEQYF.

CDR3 bases: TGCGCCAGCAGCCAAGGTGGCCAGGCGGACTATGGCTACACCTTC. Its translation: CASSQGGQADYGYTF. The J gene is TRBJ1-2, the V gene TRBV4-1; D not certain. The length of the CDR3 is 15 residues. The ends were cut back, 1 base at V and 3 bases at J, with 12 bases in the middle. CDR1 MGHRA and CDR2 YSYEKL come from the germline V gene.

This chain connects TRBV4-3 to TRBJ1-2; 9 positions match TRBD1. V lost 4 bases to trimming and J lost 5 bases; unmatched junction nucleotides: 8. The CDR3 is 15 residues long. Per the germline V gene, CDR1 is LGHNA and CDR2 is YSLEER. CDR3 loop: CASSPEGTGSYGYTF. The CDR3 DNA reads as TGCGCCAGCAGCCCCGAGGGGACAGGGAGTTATGGCTACACCTTC.

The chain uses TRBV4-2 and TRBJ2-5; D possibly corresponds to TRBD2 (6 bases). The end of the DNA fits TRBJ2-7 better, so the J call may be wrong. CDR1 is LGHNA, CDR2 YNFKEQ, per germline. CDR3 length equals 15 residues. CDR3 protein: CASSQVIGGPYEQYF. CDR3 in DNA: TGTGCCAGCAGCCAAGTGATCGGAGGGCCTTACGAGCAGTACTTC.

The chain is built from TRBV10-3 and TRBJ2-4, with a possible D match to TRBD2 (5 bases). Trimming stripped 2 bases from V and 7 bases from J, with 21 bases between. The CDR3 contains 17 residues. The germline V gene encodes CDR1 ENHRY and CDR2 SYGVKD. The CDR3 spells CAISEGGGALGENIQYF. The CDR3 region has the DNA TGTGCCATCAGTGAGGGTGGAGGCGCGCTAGGAGAGAACATTCAGTACTTC.

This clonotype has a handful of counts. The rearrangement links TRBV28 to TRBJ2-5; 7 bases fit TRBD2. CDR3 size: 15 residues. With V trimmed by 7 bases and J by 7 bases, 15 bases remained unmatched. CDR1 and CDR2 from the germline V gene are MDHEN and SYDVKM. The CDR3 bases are TGTGCCAGCACCAATGAGGCGGGAGCGTGGGGGACCCAGTACTTC. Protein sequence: CASTNEAGAWGTQYF. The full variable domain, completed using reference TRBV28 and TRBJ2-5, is DVKVTQSSRYLVKRTGEKVFLECVQDMDHENMFWYRQDPGLGLRLIYFSYDVKMKEKGDIPEGYSVSREKKERFSLILESASTNQTSMYLCASTNEAGAWGTQYFGPGTRLLVL.

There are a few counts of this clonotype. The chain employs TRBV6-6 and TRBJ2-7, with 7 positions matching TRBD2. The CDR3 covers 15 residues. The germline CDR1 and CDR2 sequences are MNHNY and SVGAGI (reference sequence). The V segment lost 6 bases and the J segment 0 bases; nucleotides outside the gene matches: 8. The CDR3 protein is CASRRGTTYSYEQYF. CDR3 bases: TGTGCCAGCAGACGCGGGACTACTTACTCCTACGAGCAGTACTTC.

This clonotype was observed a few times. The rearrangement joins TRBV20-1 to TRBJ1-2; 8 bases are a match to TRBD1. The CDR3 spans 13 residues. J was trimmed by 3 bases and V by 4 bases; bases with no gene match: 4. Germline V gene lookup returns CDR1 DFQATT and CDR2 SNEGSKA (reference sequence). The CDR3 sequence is CSATRGLYYGYTF. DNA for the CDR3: TGCAGTGCTACCAGGGGGCTCTACTATGGCTACACCTTC.

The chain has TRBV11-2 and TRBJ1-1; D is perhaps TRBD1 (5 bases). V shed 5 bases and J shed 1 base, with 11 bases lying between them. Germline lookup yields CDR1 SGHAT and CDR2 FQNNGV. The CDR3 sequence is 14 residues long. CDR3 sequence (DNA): TGTGCCAGCAGCGTAGGGGCAGAGAACACTGAAGCTTTCTTT. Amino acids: CASSVGAENTEAFF.

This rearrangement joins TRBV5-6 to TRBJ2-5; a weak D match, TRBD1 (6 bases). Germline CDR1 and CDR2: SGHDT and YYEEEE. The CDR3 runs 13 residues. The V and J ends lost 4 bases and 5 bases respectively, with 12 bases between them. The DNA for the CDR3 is TGTGCCAGCAGCACTGGACAGCGGGAGACCCAGTACTTC. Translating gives CASSTGQRETQYF.

The CDR3 bases are TGCAGTGCTAGAGATCGGACTGGGGGTAGGGAGACCCAGTACTTC. This gives the protein CSARDRTGGRETQYF. The chain is built from TRBV20-1 and TRBJ2-5; D is perhaps TRBD1 or TRBD2 (5 bases each). This CDR3 has 15 residues. Trimming removed 0 bases at V and 5 bases at J, with 16 bases between. Germline CDR1 and CDR2: DFQATT and SNEGSKA (reference sequence).

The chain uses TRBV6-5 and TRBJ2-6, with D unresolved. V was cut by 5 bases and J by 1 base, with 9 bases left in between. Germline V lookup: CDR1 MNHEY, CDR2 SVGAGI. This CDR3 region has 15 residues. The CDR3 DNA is TGTGCCAGCAGTCCGCGGCCATCTGGGGCCAACGTCCTGACTTTC. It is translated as CASSPRPSGANVLTF.

CDR3 amino acids: CASSLLLGGVTQYF. DNA for the CDR3: TGTGCCAGCAGTTTGCTTCTGGGGGGTGTTACGCAGTATTTT. The J gene is TRBJ2-3, the V gene TRBV28; the D gene is possibly TRBD2 (6 bases). CDR1 and CDR2 from the germline V gene are MDHEN and SYDVKM. The CDR3 is made up of 14 amino acids. V shed 3 bases and J shed 8 bases, with 15 bases lying between them.

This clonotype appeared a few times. CDR3 protein: CASSSTGQAGTSGPRKQFF. CDR3 bases: TGTGCCAGCAGCTCCACGGGACAGGCCGGGACTAGCGGACCTCGGAAGCAGTTCTTC. This sequence joins TRBV6-1 and TRBJ2-1, with 11 bases aligning to TRBD2. The CDR3 runs 19 residues. The V segment lost 6 bases and the J segment 11 bases; nucleotides outside the gene matches: 24. Germline V gene sequence: CDR1 MNHNS, CDR2 SASEGT.

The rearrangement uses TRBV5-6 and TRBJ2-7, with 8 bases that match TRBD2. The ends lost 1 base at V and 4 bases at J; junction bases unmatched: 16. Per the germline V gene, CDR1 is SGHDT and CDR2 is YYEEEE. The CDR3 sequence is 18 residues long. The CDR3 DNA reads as TGTGCCAGCAGCTTGATCGTGTCAGCGGGGGTAACAGCTTACGAGCAGTACTTC. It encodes CASSLIVSAGVTAYEQYF.